The 9 T cell receptor beta chains below were found in one sample sequenced in a study of Ad26.COV2.S vaccination and SARS-CoV-2 variants. Profiling relied on immunoSEQ multiplex PCR, and the TCRdb table lists in-frame clones only, not all of them. The sample has some 340,000 clones; around four fifths are singletons. Treatment: some 20 received Ad26.COV2.S at low or high dose, single or two shots; 5 received placebo; per-sample allocation not given. Sampling was done on day 63 after the first vaccine or placebo injection. Source: peripheral blood, taken in a trial of Ad26.COV2.S vaccine versus placebo. The receptor source for this set is a person aged 18 to 59 who received the Ad26.COV2.S COVID-19 vaccine or a placebo.

The CDR3, as DNA: TGTGCCAGAAGCGCTCGACAGGGCGGTGGCTACACCTTC. It translates to CARSARQGGGYTF. The chain couples TRBV5-3 to TRBJ1-2; 7 bases map to TRBD1. TRBV5-3 is given ORF status, its function remaining uncertain. This CDR3 comprises 13 residues. The V gene end was trimmed by 4 bases and the J gene end by 7 bases; junction bases not matched to a gene: 7.

This sequence joins TRBV5-1 and TRBJ2-3; D ambiguous. CDR3 length: 15 amino acids. Germline CDR1 and CDR2: SGHRS and YFSETQ. Trimming pared 7 bases from V and 2 bases from J, leaving 17 bases between. The DNA of the CDR3 is TGCGCCAGCTCCATTGGGTGGGCGAACACAGATACGCAGTATTTT. Translating gives CASSIGWANTDTQYF.

This clone was found once. The J gene is TRBJ2-5, the V gene TRBV12-3 or TRBV12-4; D is uncertain. The ends were cut back, 3 bases at V and 3 bases at J, with 5 bases in the middle. The length of the CDR3 is 12 residues. The CDR3 coding sequence is TGTGCCAGCAGTTTGGTGAAAGAGACCCAGTACTTC. Amino acid sequence: CASSLVKETQYF.

V gene TRBV5-3 combines with J gene TRBJ1-1; 9 bases match TRBD1. TRBV5-3 is marked as an open reading frame, function uncertain. Unmatched junction bases numbered 6, after V lost 4 bases and J lost 5 bases. The CDR3 totals 14 residues. This CDR3 is CARSGTGFRTEAFF. The CDR3 nucleotides are TGTGCCAGAAGCGGGACAGGGTTCCGGACTGAAGCTTTCTTT.

The V and J genes are TRBV3-1 (or the pseudogene TRBV3-2) and TRBJ2-5; D remains unclear. The CDR3 runs to 16 residues. V was cut by 1 base and J by 5 bases, with 17 bases left in between. From germline, CDR1 is LGHDT and CDR2 YNNKEL (reference sequence). CDR3 amino acids: CASSQAIRSVGETQYF. The CDR3 DNA reads TGTGCCAGCAGCCAAGCCATACGGAGCGTCGGGGAGACCCAGTACTTC.

This clone has just a few counts. The V and J genes are TRBV6-5 and TRBJ2-5; D possibly corresponds to TRBD2 (6 bases). This CDR3 has 15 amino acids. V was cut by 2 bases and J by 2 bases, with 12 bases left in between. Germline CDR1 reads MNHEY; CDR2 reads SVGAGI. The CDR3 DNA follows: TGTGCCAGCAGTTACGGAAGGGGACTTCAAGAGACCCAGTACTTC. Residues: CASSYGRGLQETQYF.

The chain carries TRBV11-2 and TRBJ2-7; a possible D gene is TRBD1 (5 bases). The V end was cut by 5 bases, the J end by 6 bases, with 14 bases between. CDR3 length: 13 residues. Germline CDR1 reads SGHAT; CDR2 reads FQNNGV. This CDR3 reads CASSQISGLEQYF. The CDR3, as DNA: TGTGCCAGCAGCCAGATATCAGGGCTCGAGCAGTACTTC.

The chain links TRBV6-6 to TRBJ2-2; possibly TRBD1 for D (5 bases). This CDR3 contains 16 residues. V dropped 7 bases and J dropped 2 bases, with 17 bases sitting between them. Germline-derived CDR1 and CDR2 are MNHNY and SVGAGI (reference sequence). CDR3 sequence (DNA): TGTGCCAGCAACGGACCTTCTGGGGCCAACACCGGGGAGCTGTTTTTT. Translating gives CASNGPSGANTGELFF.

This chain joins TRBV15 and TRBJ1-2; no clear D gene. There are 15 residues in the CDR3. From germline, CDR1 is LNHNV and CDR2 YYDKDF (reference sequence). Trimming took off 6 bases at V and 2 bases at J, with 16 bases between the two ends. Here the CDR3 reads CATRDARKFNYGYTF. The CDR3 nucleotides are TGTGCCACCAGGGACGCTAGGAAGTTCAACTATGGCTACACCTTC.